This T cell receptor (beta chain) was sequenced in a study of shared clonotypes between healthy human individuals. Profiling relied on immunoSEQ multiplex PCR, and the TCRdb table lists in-frame clones only, not all of them. This table has hundreds of thousands of clones, 85% to 95% appearing once. The germline CDR1 and CDR2 sequences are SQVTM and ANQGSEA. The CDR3 is 15 amino acids. The germline V and J ends were trimmed by 0 bases and 5 bases, with 16 bases remaining between them. Notes on this clone: Its specificity is unknown.

Study-wide results and limits: When compared with the clonotypes that were shared by all four sorted-subset donors, the non-shared clonotypes turned out to have lower generation probabilities. Researchers sampled blood only, noting tissue repertoires likely differ. Naive subsets typically showed greater estimated richness than memory subsets.

Positively selected for CCR7, the CD45RO-negative cells used as naive CD8 cells excluded terminally differentiated effector memory CD45RA+ cells. The chain combines TRBV29-1 with TRBJ1-2, with a possible D match to TRBD1 (5 bases). The sequencing input was naive CD8+ T cells sorted from blood. This TCR derives from a woman aged 25 to 39 in good health. Here the CDR3 reads CSVEEVGAGAYGYTF. The CDR3 DNA is TGCAGCGTTGAAGAGGTCGGGGCCGGAGCTTATGGCTACACCTTC.